The 8 T cell receptor beta chains below come from one sample, sequenced in a study of blood T cell repertoires in COVID-19. The table came from immunoSEQ multiplex PCR; TCRdb's copy has only in-frame clones and leaves some out. The sample shows about 240,000 clones, around 89% of them seen only once. Material for sequencing was PBMCs or T cells enriched from blood (not recorded which). The source of these receptors is a woman under 40 who had recovered from COVID-19.

The rearrangement uses TRBV2 and TRBJ1-5; 7 bases agree with TRBD1. The CDR3 sequence is 14 residues long. Germline values: CDR1 SNHLY, CDR2 FYNNEI. J gave up 3 bases and V 6 bases, and 5 bases lay outside the gene matches. In nucleotides, the CDR3 is TGTGCCAGCAGCCCGGGACAGAACAATCAGCCCCAGCATTTT. Encoded protein: CASSPGQNNQPQHF. Complete variable domain (other parts from reference TRBV2 and TRBJ1-5): EPEVTQTPSHQVTQMGQEVILRCVPISNHLYFYWYRQILGQKVEFLVSFYNNEISEKSEIFDDQFSVERPDGSNFTLKIRSTKLEDSAMYFCASSPGQNNQPQHFGDGTRLSIL.

DNA of the CDR3: TGTGCCAGCAGCCCGGGACAATCGCTTGGCTACACCTTC. Amino acid sequence: CASSPGQSLGYTF. The chain joins TRBV7-9 to TRBJ1-2; D may be TRBD1 (6 bases). Germline V gene data show CDR1 as SEHNR and CDR2 as FQNEAQ (reference sequence). V shed 5 bases and J shed 7 bases, with 14 bases lying between them. CDR3 length equals 13 residues.

This chain joins TRBV6-5 and TRBJ1-1, with D possibly being TRBD1 (6 bases). The CDR3 length is 14 residues. CDR1 and CDR2 from the germline V gene are MNHEY and SVGAGI. Between the trimmed V and J ends, which lost 5 bases and 7 bases, there was a span of 17 bases. CDR3 loop: CASSPYSGQFEAFF. Written as DNA, the CDR3 is TGTGCCAGCAGTCCGTATTCCGGACAGTTTGAAGCTTTCTTT.

This chain links TRBV6-5 with TRBJ1-2, with 7 bases that match TRBD1. Trimming cost V 6 bases and J 5 bases; bases outside gene matches: 6. Germline loops: CDR1 MNHEY, CDR2 SVGAGI. The CDR3 loop spans 13 amino acids. The CDR3: CASRDRPTYGYTF. The CDR3 bases are TGTGCCAGCAGGGACAGGCCGACTTATGGCTACACCTTC.

V and J are TRBV4-3 and TRBJ1-1, with D possibly being TRBD1 (5 bases). The CDR3 is 15 residues long. Germline V gene data show CDR1 as LGHNA and CDR2 as YSLEER. V dropped 0 bases and J dropped 11 bases, with 19 bases sitting between them. DNA for the CDR3: TGCGCCAGCAGCCAAGATTTTGACAGCCTTTCGAGGGCTTTCTTT. The encoded protein is CASSQDFDSLSRAFF.

This clone was seen once. The gene calls are TRBV28 and TRBJ1-6, with 8 nucleotides matching TRBD1. The ends lost 9 bases at V and 6 bases at J; junction bases unmatched: 7. The length of the CDR3 is 14 residues. Germline V gene data show CDR1 as MDHEN and CDR2 as SYDVKM. CDR3 nucleotides: TGTGCCAGTAAACAGGGGGGGGCTAATTCACCCCTCCACTTT. Translated: CASKQGGANSPLHF. Combining the CDR3 with reference TRBV28 and TRBJ1-6 gives the whole variable domain DVKVTQSSRYLVKRTGEKVFLECVQDMDHENMFWYRQDPGLGLRLIYFSYDVKMKEKGDIPEGYSVSREKKERFSLILESASTNQTSMYLCASKQGGANSPLHFGNGTRLTVT.

The chain recombines TRBV28 with TRBJ2-1, with D unresolved. This CDR3 has 15 residues. Germline loops: CDR1 MDHEN, CDR2 SYDVKM. The V end was cut by 3 bases, the J end by 5 bases, with 14 bases between. CDR3 nucleotides: TGTGCCAGCAGTTTCGGAACATTAACTAACAATGAGCAGTTCTTC. Encoded protein: CASSFGTLTNNEQFF.

This clone was recorded only once. The rearrangement uses TRBV10-3 and TRBJ2-1; 8 bases match TRBD2. V dropped 6 bases and J dropped 4; count of bases not matched to a gene: 11. CDR1 ENHRY and CDR2 SYGVKD come from the germline V gene. The CDR3 is 16 amino acids. Written as DNA, the CDR3 is TGTGCCATCAGGCCCCGGGGGCGGGAGGCGTACAATGAGCAGTTCTTC. Amino acids: CAIRPRGREAYNEQFF.